The 17 T cell receptor beta chains below come from one sample, sequenced in a study of blood T cells in healthy people across ages. Next came a second PCR, run for about 7 to 12 cycles, which used a sample-barcoded 5' primer along with a J-beta primer mix. Each CDR3 protein is one row after TCRdb ran MiXCR on the 5' RACE reads. This table holds some 930,000 distinct CDR3 sequences, 25% to 30% found once. The data also belong to a second study, concerning T cells of mothers and their children.

The sequencing input was blood. The receptors were sampled from a woman aged 40 to 55 in good health.

V and J are TRBV5-4 and TRBJ2-5, with TRBD2 matching 14 bases. Germline V gives CDR1 SGHNT, CDR2 YYREEE (reference sequence). V shed 0 bases and J 11 bases; nucleotides not matched to a gene: 12. This CDR3 contains 17 residues. This chain's CDR3 is CASSLGTSGGPSREQYF. For the CDR3, the DNA is TGTGCCAGCAGCTTGGGGACTAGCGGGGGGCCTTCTAGGGAGCAGTACTTC.

In this sample, this clonotype turned up a few times. V usage is TRBV7-2 and J usage is TRBJ2-3; D is undetermined. V was clipped by 4 bases and J by 6 bases, with 11 bases between them. The CDR3 loop spans 13 amino acids. The germline gives CDR1 SGHTA, CDR2 FQGNSA. The CDR3 here is CASSSLPGDTQYF. The CDR3 DNA follows: TGTGCCAGCAGCTCACTACCCGGGGATACGCAGTATTTT.

The V and J genes are TRBV7-2 and TRBJ2-7, with 8 bases identical to TRBD2. Germline V CDR1 and CDR2: SGHTA, FQGNSA. Trimming cost V 0 bases and J 8 bases; bases outside gene matches: 6. This CDR3 contains 14 residues. CDR3 sequence: CASSLALSGGKQYF. The CDR3 DNA reads as TGTGCCAGCAGCTTAGCCCTAAGCGGGGGCAAGCAGTACTTC.

V gene TRBV5-1 combines with J gene TRBJ1-2; the D is unclear. Looked up from germline, CDR1 is SGHRS and CDR2 is YFSETQ. The V gene lost 2 bases and the J gene lost 8 bases, with 16 bases spanning the gap. The CDR3 has 14 residues. The CDR3 sequence is CASSFLDRSRGYTF. CDR3 DNA sequence: TGCGCCAGCAGCTTTTTGGACCGCTCAAGGGGCTACACCTTC.

CDR3: CASRRSGYGYTF. In DNA form, the CDR3 reads TGTGCCAGCAGACGGTCAGGATATGGCTACACCTTC. This sequence joins TRBV27 and TRBJ1-2; D remains unclear. This CDR3 has 12 amino acids. The V end lost 6 bases, the J end lost 5 bases, and 10 bases lay between the germline ends. Germline V lookup: CDR1 MNHEY, CDR2 SMNVEV (reference sequence).

A note on this clonotype: A clone one base away is much larger, so this may be a read error. This rearrangement joins TRBV7-7 to TRBJ2-5; weak D call: TRBD1 (5 bases). The CDR3 sequence is 17 residues long. CDR1 is SSHAT, CDR2 FNYEAQ, per germline (reference sequence). CDR3 loop: CASSIPSGPGHQETQYF. The DNA of the CDR3 is TGTGCTAGCAGCATACCAAGTGGGCCTGGACATCAAGAGACCCAGTACTTC.

This clonotype was detected only a few times. The chain combines TRBV29-1 with TRBJ2-5; maybe TRBD2 (5 bases). This CDR3 has 14 amino acids. V was trimmed by 3 bases and J by 2 bases, leaving 13 bases between them. The germline CDR1 and CDR2 sequences are SQVTM and ANQGSEA. For the CDR3, the DNA is TGCAGCGTTGATAAGGAGGCAGCACAAGAGACCCAGTACTTC. Translated, it gives CSVDKEAAQETQYF.

This chain uses TRBV4-2 with TRBJ2-7; the match to TRBD2 covers 11 bases. This CDR3 spans 18 amino acids. Per the germline V gene, CDR1 is LGHNA and CDR2 is YNFKEQ. Trimming removed 4 bases from V and 2 bases from J; junction bases left unmatched: 13. The CDR3 reads CASSPKEVAGGQPYEQYF. The CDR3 coding sequence is TGTGCCAGCAGCCCAAAAGAGGTAGCGGGGGGGCAACCCTACGAGCAGTACTTC.

This clonotype was seen many times. The chain joins TRBV6-1 to TRBJ2-5, with D perhaps matching TRBD1 or TRBD2 (6 bases each). Germline values: CDR1 MNHNS, CDR2 SASEGT. V lost 1 base and J 5 bases, leaving 11 bases between the germline ends. This CDR3 has 14 amino acids. The CDR3 reads CASSEVGGWETQYF. The CDR3 DNA is TGTGCCAGCAGTGAAGTGGGGGGCTGGGAGACCCAGTACTTC.

The table lists this clonotype with a count of one. The genes are TRBV7-2 and TRBJ2-7; a possible D gene is TRBD1 (5 bases). This CDR3 contains 17 residues. Looked up from germline, CDR1 is SGHTA and CDR2 is FQGNSA. Deletions cut 1 base from V and 2 bases from J, with 18 bases between. This CDR3 is CASSLVGPRAGPYEQYF. In DNA, the CDR3 is TGTGCCAGCAGCTTAGTGGGGCCCCGCGCAGGGCCCTACGAGCAGTACTTC.

The chain employs TRBV27 and TRBJ2-7, with D unresolved. The germline gives CDR1 MNHEY, CDR2 SMNVEV (reference sequence). The CDR3 runs to 15 residues. Trimming took 6 bases from V and 2 from J, leaving 17 bases between them. CDR3 residues: CASSPSPDNPYEQYF. CDR3 in DNA: TGTGCCAGCAGCCCCTCACCTGACAATCCCTACGAGCAGTACTTC.

The V call is TRBV25-1, the J call TRBJ2-7, with D unclear. Deletions cut 7 bases from V and 5 bases from J, with 9 bases between. The V gene's germline CDR1 is MGHDK and CDR2 SYGVNS. This CDR3 region has 11 residues. This CDR3 reads CASTANDEQYF. In nucleotides, the CDR3 is TGTGCCAGCACCGCGAACGACGAGCAGTACTTC.

The chain recombines TRBV5-6 with TRBJ1-2; 8 bases line up with TRBD1. Germline V CDR1 and CDR2: SGHDT, YYEEEE. The CDR3 covers 17 residues. Losses at the gene ends were 2 bases for V and 8 bases for J; bases not matched to a gene: 17. Here the CDR3 reads CASSFGGVQGATEGYTF. CDR3 in DNA: TGTGCCAGCAGCTTTGGTGGGGTCCAGGGGGCTACCGAGGGCTACACCTTC.

This clonotype is a singleton in its sample. A much larger clonotype is one base distant, so this may be a read error. CDR3 bases: TGTGCCAGCGCTACGGGACAGCTGTTAAACATTCAGTACTTC. This gives the protein CASATGQLLNIQYF. V and J are TRBV6-6 and TRBJ2-4; 7 positions match TRBD1. CDR3 length equals 14 residues. Germline V lookup: CDR1 MNHNY, CDR2 SVGAGI (reference sequence). Trimming at V came to 8 bases and at J to 6 bases, leaving 10 bases not matched to a gene.

As regards this clonotype: Being one base from a much bigger clone, this may be a read error. The chain is built from TRBV20-1 and TRBJ2-7; the D gene could be TRBD1 or TRBD2 (5 bases each). There are 15 residues in the CDR3. In germline, CDR1 is DFQATT, CDR2 SNEGSKA (reference sequence). V gave up 1 base and J gave up 7 bases, with 20 bases separating them. CDR3 DNA: TGCAGTGCTAGAGTGGGACCGCCAGGCTACAATGAGCAGTACTTC. It is translated as CSARVGPPGYNEQYF.

The chain uses TRBV27 and TRBJ2-5; TRBD2 matches at 9 bases. Trimming cost V 8 bases and J 2 bases; bases outside gene matches: 9. The germline CDR1 and CDR2 sequences are MNHEY and SMNVEV (reference sequence). The CDR3 length is 15 residues. The CDR3, as DNA: TGTGCCAGCCGGAAGCGGGGGGCCAAACAAGAGACCCAGTACTTC. The encoded protein is CASRKRGAKQETQYF.

For this clonotype: One junction end disagrees with the germline gene, perhaps due to a read error. The chain has TRBV7-2 and TRBJ2-7; D is perhaps TRBD1 (6 bases). CDR1 is SGHTA, CDR2 FQGNSA, per germline. The length of the CDR3 is 14 residues. The CDR3 DNA reads as TGTGCCAGCAGTCCCAATAGGGGGTCCTACGAGCAGTGCTTC. Its translation is CASSPNRGSYEQCF.